The sequence of this TCR beta chain was determined in a study of shared clonotypes between healthy human individuals. Study in general: The donor pool was made up of a couple of women and three men aged 18 to 49.

In regard to this clone: What it binds is not known.

Trimming at V came to 6 bases and at J to 4 bases, leaving 6 bases not matched to a gene. The germline gives CDR1 MNHEY, CDR2 SVGAGI. This CDR3 has 14 residues. Points from the study as a whole: Naive subsets, compared against memory subsets, generally had larger estimated richness values.

Sequencing was performed with immunoSEQ multiplex PCR; in TCRdb, only in-frame clones are kept and a portion is missing. The sample records 2 million to 3 million clones, roughly 93% being singletons. Adults of Caucasian background living in Nashville, Tennessee made up all donors. The sequencing input was naive CD4+ T cells from PBMCs. Documented subset: CD45RA+ positively selected. V usage is TRBV6-5 and J usage is TRBJ1-2, with 9 bases identical to TRBD1. The TCR originated in a man between 18 and 29 years old in good health. Some clones in this sample may be carry-over from other donors' samples. In nucleotides, the CDR3 is TGTGCCAGCAGCCAACAGGGGGCCCGCTATGGCTACACCTTC. This codes for CASSQQGARYGYTF.